This TCR beta chain is from a study of T cells in Graves' hyperthyroidism and ophthalmopathy. Study at large: At the time of initial diagnosis and before any treatment, peripheral blood was collected.

Note on this clonotype: Antigen unknown. A read error may produce the germline difference seen at one junction end.

The source material, RNA transcripts, was used to amplify TCR beta CDR3 regions. HTBI primers were the set used in a first-round RT-PCR of the TCR CDR3. Using its own MiXCR run on the multiplex PCR reads, TCRdb lists one record per CDR3 protein. Altogether roughly 500,000 distinct CDR3 sequences are present, about 22% being singletons, with the ten largest covering approximately 49%. Germline V lookup: CDR1 SEHNR, CDR2 FQNEAQ (reference sequence). There are 15 residues in the CDR3. Study-wide results and caveats: Researchers found most expanded thyroid clonotypes above 0.001 in blood as well. Before onset, ophthalmopathy was predicted by the model a median approximately 6.7 months earlier.

V gene TRBV7-9 combines with J gene TRBJ1-1; tentative D call: TRBD1 (5 bases). Sequences were obtained from blood. The origin of this receptor is a woman in her seventies with Graves' ophthalmopathy. The CDR3 sequence: CASSLDAGVPPEALF. Here the CDR3 DNA reads TGTGCCAGCAGCTTAGATGCGGGGGTTCCCCCTGAAGCTTTATTT.